This T cell receptor (beta chain) was identified during a study of CD8+CD57+ T cells in acquired aplastic anemia. On the study more broadly: Average DNA yield from sorted CD4+ and CD8+ cells was around 3 ug.

Worth noting for this clonotype: What it binds is not known.

Investigators profiled TCR beta VDJ and CDR3 from genomic DNA template. MiXCR, run by TCRdb on the reads, gives a single entry per CDR3 protein. This sample yields 250,000 to 300,000 distinct CDR3 sequences, of which 45% to 65% are seen a single time; around 7.6% belongs to the top ten. This CDR3 region has 12 residues. CDR1 and CDR2 from the germline V gene are SQVTM and ANQGSEA. The ends were cut back, 4 bases at V and 2 bases at J, with 9 bases in the middle. General observations from the study: Patients and controls shared twenty-nine CD8+ CDR3 sequences, which appeared highly expressed in patients and within their immunodominant clones. No significant patient-versus-control difference appeared in CD8+ Simpson's diversity.

The rearrangement uses TRBV29-1 and TRBJ2-7; D is ambiguous. Sequences were obtained from sorted CD4+, CD8+, or CD8+CD57+ T cells (not recorded which) from PBMCs. The TCR comes from a human donor with severe aplastic anemia or a healthy control (not recorded which). The DNA of the CDR3 is TGCAGCGTTGGGACCGATACCTACGAGCAGTACTTC. Translating gives CSVGTDTYEQYF.